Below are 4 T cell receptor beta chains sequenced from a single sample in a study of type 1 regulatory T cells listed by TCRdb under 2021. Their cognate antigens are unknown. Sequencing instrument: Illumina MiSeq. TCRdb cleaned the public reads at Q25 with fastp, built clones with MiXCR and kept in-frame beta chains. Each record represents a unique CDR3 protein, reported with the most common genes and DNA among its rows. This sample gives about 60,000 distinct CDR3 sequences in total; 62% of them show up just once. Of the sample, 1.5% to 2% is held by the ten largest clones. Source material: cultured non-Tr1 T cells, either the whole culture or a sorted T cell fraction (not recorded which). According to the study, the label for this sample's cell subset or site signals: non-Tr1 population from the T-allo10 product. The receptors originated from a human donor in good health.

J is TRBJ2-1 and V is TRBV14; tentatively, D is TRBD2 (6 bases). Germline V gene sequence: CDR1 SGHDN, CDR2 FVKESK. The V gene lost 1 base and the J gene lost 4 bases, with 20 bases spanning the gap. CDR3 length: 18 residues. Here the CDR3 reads CASSQVYAAGKLYNEQFF. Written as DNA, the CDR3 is TGTGCCAGCAGCCAAGTCTATGCGGCGGGGAAGTTATACAATGAGCAGTTCTTC.

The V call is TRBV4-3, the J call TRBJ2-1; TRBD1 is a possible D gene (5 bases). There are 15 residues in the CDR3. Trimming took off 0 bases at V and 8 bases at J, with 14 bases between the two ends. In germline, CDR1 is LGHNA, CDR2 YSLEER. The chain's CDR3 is CASSQDVGRGDEQFF. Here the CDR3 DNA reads TGCGCCAGCAGCCAAGATGTGGGGCGAGGAGATGAGCAGTTCTTC.

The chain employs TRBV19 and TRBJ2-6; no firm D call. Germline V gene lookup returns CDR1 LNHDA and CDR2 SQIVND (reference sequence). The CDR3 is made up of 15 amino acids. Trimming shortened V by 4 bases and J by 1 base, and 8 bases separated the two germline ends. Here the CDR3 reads CASSTGFSGANVLTF. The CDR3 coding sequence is TGTGCCAGTAGTACAGGTTTTTCTGGGGCCAACGTCCTGACTTTC.

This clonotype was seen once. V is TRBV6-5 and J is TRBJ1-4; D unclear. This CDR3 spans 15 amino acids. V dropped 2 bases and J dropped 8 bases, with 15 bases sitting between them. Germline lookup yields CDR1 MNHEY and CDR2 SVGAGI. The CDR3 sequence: CASSYTRVPGEKLFF. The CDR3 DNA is TGTGCCAGCAGTTACACTAGGGTGCCCGGGGAAAAACTGTTTTTT.